The present T cell receptor beta chain was sequenced within a study of Ad26.COV2.S vaccination and SARS-CoV-2 variants (dated by TCRdb to about 2021). For context, the study as a whole: Donors in the vaccine arm were drawn from COV1001, a phase I-IIa trial of Ad26.COV2.S in healthy adults that was multicentre, randomized, double-blind and placebo-controlled. A total of approximately 32 samples were included in the TCR-sequenced set, comprising around 19 Ad26.COV2.S vaccine recipients, 5 placebo recipients and 8 SARS-CoV-2 convalescent individuals. Ad26.COV2.S was administered intramuscularly at 5 x 10^10 or 1 x 10^11 viral particles, either as a single shot or as two shots given 56 days apart. Sequencing of the TCRbeta repertoire served to evaluate the specificity and breadth of SARS-CoV-2-reactive T cell receptors following Ad26.COV2.S vaccination. Trial participants were randomized into five groups of five, in which low-dose or high-dose Ad26.COV2.S was given once or twice, or placebo was given on both occasions. Investigators remained blinded to trial group allocation during experiments and outcome assessment.

Results and caveats for the whole study, not just this receptor: Compared with placebo recipients, Ad26.COV2.S recipients showed higher spike-specific TCR breadth (P = 0.0014). The study lacked the statistical power to compare responses across vaccine doses or regimens. According to the authors, total T cell responses may have been underestimated by the TCR breadth and depth analyses. After vaccination, substantial breadth of spike-specific CD8+ and CD4+ T cell responses was reported. Non-spike TCR breadth was comparable between vaccine and placebo recipients, consistent with the vaccine containing only spike.

The intended sense of this specimen's treatment or condition label: roughly 18 received Ad26.COV2.S at low or high dose, single or two shots; several received placebo; per-sample allocation not given. Repertoires of vaccine and placebo recipients were sequenced from samples collected on day 63 after the first injection. In Cohort 1b, roughly 25 adults aged 18-55 years were enrolled at a single site in Boston, USA, between 29 July and 7 August 2020. Ad26.COV2.S was a replication-incompetent adenovirus type 26 vector that expressed a prefusion-stabilized SARS-CoV-2 spike protein derived from the original Wuhan strain. For CDR1 and CDR2, the germline V gene lists SGHRS and YFSETQ. V and J lose 4 bases and 1 base, and a span of 14 bases separates them. From the cysteine up to the phenylalanine, the CDR3 has a length of 15 residues. Here the CDR3 DNA is all that survives: 45 bases in frame from base 1.

Comment on this clone: The specificity of this receptor is unknown. The sample holds no much larger clone one base away, and base qualities are not on file.

The immunoSEQ Assay was used to sequence TCRbeta CDR3 regions. After extraction, genomic DNA underwent amplification by bias-controlled multiplex PCR, followed by high-throughput sequencing. Processing in the source paper ran as follows. To quantify the absolute abundance of every unique TCRbeta CDR3 region, sequences were collapsed and filtered. Usable DNA was measured by amplifying reference genes present in all nucleated cells, and TCRbeta template counts were normalized to that usable DNA to estimate T cell fraction. Repertoire TCRs were annotated as SARS-CoV-2-specific by exact matching of V gene, CDR3 amino acid sequence and J gene to a known reactive TCR set. The reference SARS-CoV-2 TCR set came from MIRA and was filtered for enrichment in COVID-19-positive ImmuneCODE repertoires, removing public or cross-reactive TCRs. Using the MIRA antigens, annotated TCRs were further analysed by specific ORF or by position within an ORF. Breadth was defined as annotated unique rearrangements over total unique productive rearrangements; depth was the summed frequency of those rearrangements. Group comparisons of TCR breadth used two-sided Wilcoxon rank-sum tests. The table comes from immuneACCESS by way of TCRdb, which keeps in-frame sequences with V and J called. Part of the clones is missing from these tables; in studies checked, under half for an unresolved V gene and the rest for unknown reasons. D and trimming come from the DNA, and the V and J calls and clone size come from that table. The sample data list about 350,000 clones, and 85% to 90% of these were observed just once. The ten largest clonotypes hold about 4.6% of the sample.

This sample comprised peripheral blood, obtained in a trial of Ad26.COV2.S vaccine versus placebo. The receptor's source is a person aged 18-65 years who received the Ad26.COV2.S COVID-19 vaccine or a placebo. The chain is made from TRBV5-1 and TRBJ2-5; the best D guess is TRBD1, with 6 bases matching. For the CDR3, the sequence is CASSRTGISQETQYF. DNA sequence: TGCGCCAGCAGCAGAACAGGGATTTCCCAAGAGACCCAGTACTTC.